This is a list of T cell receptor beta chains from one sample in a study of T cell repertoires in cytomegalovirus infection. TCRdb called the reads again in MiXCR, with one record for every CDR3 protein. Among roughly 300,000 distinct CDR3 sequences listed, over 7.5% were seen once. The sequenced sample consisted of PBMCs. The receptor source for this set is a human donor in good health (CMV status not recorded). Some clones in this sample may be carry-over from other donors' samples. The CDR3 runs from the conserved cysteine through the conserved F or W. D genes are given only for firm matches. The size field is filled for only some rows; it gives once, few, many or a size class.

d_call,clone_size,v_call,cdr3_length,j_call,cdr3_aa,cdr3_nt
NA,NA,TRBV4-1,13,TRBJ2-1,CASSQDRGHEQFF,TGCGCCAGCAGCCAAGATCGGGGCCATGAGCAGTTCTTC
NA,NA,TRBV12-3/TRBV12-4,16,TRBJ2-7,CASSSIRQSLSYEQYF,TGTGCCAGCAGCTCCATTCGGCAATCCCTCTCATACGAGCAGTACTTC
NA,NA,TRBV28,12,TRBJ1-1,CASSFSGLEAFF,TGTGCCAGCAGTTTTTCGGGGCTTGAAGCTTTCTTT
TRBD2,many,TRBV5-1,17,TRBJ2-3,CASSLVSSGRAKDTQYF,TGCGCCAGCAGCTTGGTGTCTAGCGGGAGGGCCAAAGATACGCAGTATTTT
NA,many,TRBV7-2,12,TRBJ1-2,CASSPFGGGYTF,TGTGCCAGCAGCCCCTTCGGGGGCGGCTACACCTTC
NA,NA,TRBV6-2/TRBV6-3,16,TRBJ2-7,CASSYTVVGVAYEQYF,TGTGCCAGCAGTTACACCGTGGTGGGAGTCGCCTACGAGCAGTACTTC
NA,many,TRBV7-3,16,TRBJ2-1,CASSLVAVSSYNEQFF,TGTGCCAGCAGCTTAGTAGCGGTTAGCTCCTACAATGAGCAGTTCTTC
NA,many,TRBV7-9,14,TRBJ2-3,CASSFAVSKDTQYF,TGTGCCAGCAGCTTCGCGGTCTCCAAAGATACGCAGTATTTT
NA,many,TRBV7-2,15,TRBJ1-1,CASSPRWGTNTEAFF,TGTGCCAGCAGCCCCCGGTGGGGGACGAACACTGAAGCTTTCTTT
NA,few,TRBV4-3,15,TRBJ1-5,CASSQVDNPGLPQHF,TGCGCCAGCAGCCAAGTGGACAACCCTGGTTTGCCCCAGCATTTT
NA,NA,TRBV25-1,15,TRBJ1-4,CTSSEGRWRLEKLFF,TGTACCAGCAGCGAAGGACGGTGGAGGCTTGAAAAACTGTTTTTT
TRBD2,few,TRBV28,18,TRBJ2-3,CASIPSGGRTGATDTQYF,TGTGCCAGCATCCCTAGCGGGGGTCGAACGGGGGCCACAGATACGCAGTATTTT
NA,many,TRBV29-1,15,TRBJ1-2,CSVGDAGGPNYGYTF,TGCAGCGTTGGAGACGCCGGGGGGCCTAACTATGGCTACACCTTC
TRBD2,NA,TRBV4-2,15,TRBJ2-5,CASSRIAGSQETQYF,TGTGCCAGCAGCCGGATAGCGGGTTCCCAAGAGACCCAGTACTTC
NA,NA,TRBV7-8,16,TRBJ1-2,CASSPPRSERADGYTF,TGTGCCAGCAGCCCTCCACGCTCGGAGAGGGCGGATGGCTACACCTTC
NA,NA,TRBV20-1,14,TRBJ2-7,CSATDPWRSDEQYF,TGCAGTGCGACCGACCCCTGGAGAAGCGACGAGCAGTACTTC
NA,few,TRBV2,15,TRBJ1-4,CASSEARRFNEKLFF,TGTGCCAGCAGTGAAGCGCGGCGGTTTAATGAAAAACTGTTTTTT
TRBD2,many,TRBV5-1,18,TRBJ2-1,CASSLAGMGLAGNNEQFF,TGCGCCAGCAGCTTGGCGGGAATGGGACTAGCGGGAAACAATGAGCAGTTCTTC
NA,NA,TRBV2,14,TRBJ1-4,CASSVEQVNEKLFF,TGTGCCAGCAGTGTCGAACAGGTTAATGAAAAACTGTTTTTT
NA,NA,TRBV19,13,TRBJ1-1,CASTPRRYTEAFF,TGTGCCAGTACCCCTCGACGGTACACTGAAGCTTTCTTT
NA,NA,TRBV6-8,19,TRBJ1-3,CASNSDRLLERSSGNTIYF,TGTGCCAGCAACAGCGACAGACTACTCGAACGGAGCTCTGGAAACACCATATATTTT
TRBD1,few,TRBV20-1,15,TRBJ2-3,CSARDIRTGSDTQYF,TGCAGTGCTAGAGATATTCGGACAGGGTCGGATACGCAGTATTTT
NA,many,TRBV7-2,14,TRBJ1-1,CASSSDRVNTEAFF,TGTGCCAGCAGCTCTGACAGAGTGAACACTGAAGCTTTCTTT
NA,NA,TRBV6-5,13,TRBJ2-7,CASRRDLTGEQYF,TGTGCCAGCAGAAGGGACCTTACGGGGGAGCAGTACTTC
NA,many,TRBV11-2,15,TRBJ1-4,CASSLGGVTNEKLFF,TGTGCCAGCAGCTTGGGCGGTGTAACTAATGAAAAACTGTTTTTT
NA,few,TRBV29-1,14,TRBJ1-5,CSGRFRNSNQPQHF,TGCAGCGGCAGGTTTCGGAATAGCAATCAGCCCCAGCATTTT
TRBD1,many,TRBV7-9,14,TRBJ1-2,CASSFAGQGIGYTF,TGTGCCAGCAGCTTCGCGGGACAGGGGATCGGCTACACCTTC
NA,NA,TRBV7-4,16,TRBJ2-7,CASSFWGRRRPYEQYF,TGTGCCAGCAGCTTTTGGGGGAGAAGGCGTCCCTACGAGCAGTACTTC
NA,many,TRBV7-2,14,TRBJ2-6,CASSLGAQGWVLTF,TGTGCCAGCAGCTTAGGGGCCCAGGGTTGGGTCCTGACTTTC
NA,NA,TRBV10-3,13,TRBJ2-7,CATRTAGEDEQYF,TGTGCCACGCGGACCGCAGGGGAGGACGAGCAGTACTTC
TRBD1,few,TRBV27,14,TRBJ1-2,CASSPQVAGGGYTF,TGTGCCAGCAGCCCCCAGGTTGCAGGGGGTGGCTACACCTTC
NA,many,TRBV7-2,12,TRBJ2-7,CASSLAGGEQYF,TGTGCCAGCAGCTTAGCTGGGGGCGAGCAGTACTTC
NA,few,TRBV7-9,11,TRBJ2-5,CASSSREAQYF,TGTGCCAGCAGTTCCCGAGAGGCCCAGTACTTC
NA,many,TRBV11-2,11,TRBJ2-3,CASSFGDTQYF,TGTGCCAGCAGCTTTGGAGATACGCAGTATTTT
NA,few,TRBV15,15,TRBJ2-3,CATSRAGDLADTQYF,TGTGCCACCAGCAGAGCCGGGGACCTGGCAGATACGCAGTATTTT
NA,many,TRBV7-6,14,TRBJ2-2,CASSQVGNTGELFF,TGTGCCAGCAGCCAAGTCGGAAACACCGGGGAGCTGTTTTTT
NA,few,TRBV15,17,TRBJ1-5,CATSLGGVLKFNQPQHF,TGTGCCACCAGCCTTGGGGGGGTTCTGAAGTTCAATCAGCCCCAGCATTTT
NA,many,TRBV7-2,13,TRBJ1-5,CASSLDTGSPQHF,TGTGCCAGCAGCTTAGATACGGGATCGCCCCAGCATTTT
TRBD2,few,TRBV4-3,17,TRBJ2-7,CASSQDPAGGLLNEQYF,TGCGCCAGCAGCCAAGATCCCGCGGGAGGGCTCCTCAACGAGCAGTACTTC
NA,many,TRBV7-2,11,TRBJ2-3,CASSLVDTQYF,TGTGCCAGCAGCTTAGTTGATACGCAGTATTTT
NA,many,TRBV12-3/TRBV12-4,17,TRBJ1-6,CASSLRGLTIQNSPLHF,TGTGCCAGCAGTTTAAGAGGGCTAACAATTCAAAATTCACCCCTCCACTTT
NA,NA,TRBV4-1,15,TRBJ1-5,CASSQDGESNQPQHF,TGCGCCAGCAGCCAAGATGGTGAGAGCAATCAGCCCCAGCATTTT
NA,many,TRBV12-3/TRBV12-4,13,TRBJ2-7,CASSLAGLDEQYF,TGTGCCAGCAGTTTAGCTGGGTTGGACGAGCAGTACTTC
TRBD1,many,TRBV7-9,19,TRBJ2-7,CASSLVSDFGTGDSYEQYF,TGTGCCAGCAGCTTAGTAAGTGATTTTGGGACAGGGGACTCCTACGAGCAGTACTTC
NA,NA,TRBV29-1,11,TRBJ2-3,CSVGPTDTQYF,TGCAGCGTTGGTCCGACAGATACGCAGTATTTT
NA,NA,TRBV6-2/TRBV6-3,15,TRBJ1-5,CASRAGGRGNQPQHF,TGTGCCAGCAGGGCCGGCGGGAGGGGGAATCAGCCCCAGCATTTT
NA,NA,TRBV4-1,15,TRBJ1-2,CASSQAGFDGYGYTF,TGCGCCAGCAGCCAAGCGGGCTTCGACGGCTATGGCTACACCTTC
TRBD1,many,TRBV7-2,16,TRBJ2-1,CASRRTGGTSMNEQFF,TGTGCCAGCAGACGGACAGGGGGGACTAGTATGAATGAGCAGTTCTTC
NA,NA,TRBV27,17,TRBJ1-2,CASSSFLRGQSNYGYTF,TGTGCCAGCAGCTCTTTCTTGAGGGGCCAGTCTAACTATGGCTACACCTTC
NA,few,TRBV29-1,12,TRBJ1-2,CSARTRDYGYTF,TGCAGCGCCCGGACGCGGGACTATGGCTACACCTTC
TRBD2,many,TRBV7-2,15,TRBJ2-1,CASSMGGGPGNEQFF,TGTGCCAGCAGCATGGGGGGAGGGCCGGGAAATGAGCAGTTCTTC
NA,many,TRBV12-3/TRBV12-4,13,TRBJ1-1,CASSLESDTEAFF,TGTGCCAGCAGTTTAGAGTCGGATACTGAAGCTTTCTTT
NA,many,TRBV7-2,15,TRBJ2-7,CASSRRTLGLDEQYF,TGTGCCAGCAGCCGTCGGACCCTTGGTCTTGACGAGCAGTACTTC
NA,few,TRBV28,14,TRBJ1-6,CASSSTGLNSPLHF,TGTGCCAGCAGTTCAACAGGGTTGAATTCACCCCTCCACTTT
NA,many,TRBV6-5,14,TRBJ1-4,CASKEGPTNEKLFF,TGTGCCAGCAAAGAGGGGCCCACTAATGAAAAACTGTTTTTT
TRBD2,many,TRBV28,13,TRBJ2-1,CASSRTGLAKQFF,TGTGCCAGCAGTCGAACCGGACTAGCGAAGCAGTTCTTC
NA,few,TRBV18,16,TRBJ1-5,CASSPAGLYSNQPQHF,TGTGCCAGCTCACCAGCTGGGCTTTATAGCAATCAGCCCCAGCATTTT